Detailed here is one T cell receptor beta chain. The antigen remains unidentified. The data stem from a study of radiotherapy plus CTLA-4 blockade in lung cancer. Study summary: Objective responses were seen in 18% of patients, disease control in more than 30%. General study findings and limits: Peripheral blood showed expansion of tumor-derived TCR clones after radiotherapy and ipilimumab. The authors reported that early blood T cell clone dynamics, with interferon-beta, best predicted response.

Clones were read by immunoSEQ multiplex PCR, and TCRdb kept only the in-frame ones, dropping some. This table holds some 60,000 clones, 77% found once. People whose metastatic non-small-cell lung cancer was chemo-refractory got focal radiation along with CTLA-4 blockade by ipilimumab. The clonotype comes from a human donor with non-small cell lung cancer who had a partial response to radiotherapy plus ipilimumab. The sample consisted of peripheral blood, taken from a patient treated with radiotherapy plus ipilimumab.

CDR3 sequence reads: CASSFTDGLNTEAFF. CDR3 nucleotides: TGTGCCAGCAGCTTCACCGACGGGTTGAACACTGAAGCTTTCTTT. The rearrangement links TRBV7-9 to TRBJ1-1; the D is unclear. The V gene's germline CDR1 is SEHNR and CDR2 FQNEAQ (reference sequence). The CDR3 runs to 15 residues. The V and J ends lost 3 bases and 0 bases respectively, with 11 bases between them.